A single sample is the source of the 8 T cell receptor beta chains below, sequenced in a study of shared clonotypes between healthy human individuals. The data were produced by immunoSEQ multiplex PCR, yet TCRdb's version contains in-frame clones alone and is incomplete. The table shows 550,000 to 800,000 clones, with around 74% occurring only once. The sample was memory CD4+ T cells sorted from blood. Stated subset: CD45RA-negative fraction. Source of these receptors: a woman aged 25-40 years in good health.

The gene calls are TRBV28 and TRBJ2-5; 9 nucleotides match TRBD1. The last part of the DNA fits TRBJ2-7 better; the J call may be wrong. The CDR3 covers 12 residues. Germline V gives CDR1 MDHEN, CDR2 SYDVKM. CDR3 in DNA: TGTGCCAGCAGTTTGACAGGGGGCGAGCAGTACTTC. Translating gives CASSLTGGEQYF.

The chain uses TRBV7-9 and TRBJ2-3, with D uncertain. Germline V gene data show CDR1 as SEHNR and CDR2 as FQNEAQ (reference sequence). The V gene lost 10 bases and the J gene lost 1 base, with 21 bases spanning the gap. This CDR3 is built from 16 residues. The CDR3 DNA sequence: TGTGCCATCCTCCCCCCCGGTTCGAGAGGCACAGATACGCAGTATTTT. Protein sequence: CAILPPGSRGTDTQYF. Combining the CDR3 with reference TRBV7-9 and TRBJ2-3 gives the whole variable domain DTGVSQNPRHKITKRGQNVTFRCDPISEHNRLYWYRQTLGQGPEFLTYFQNEAQLEKSRLLSDRFSAERPKGSFSTLEIQRTEQGDSAMYLCAILPPGSRGTDTQYFGPGTRLTVL.

CDR3 in amino acids: CASNRDRGMGEQFF. The DNA of the CDR3 is TGTGCCAGCAACCGGGACCGGGGCATGGGTGAGCAGTTCTTC. This chain uses TRBV18 with TRBJ2-1; the D gene could be TRBD1 or TRBD2 (5 bases each). The V end lost 8 bases, the J end lost 9 bases, and 20 bases lay between the germline ends. The CDR3 length is 14 residues. From germline, CDR1 is KGHSH and CDR2 LQKENI.

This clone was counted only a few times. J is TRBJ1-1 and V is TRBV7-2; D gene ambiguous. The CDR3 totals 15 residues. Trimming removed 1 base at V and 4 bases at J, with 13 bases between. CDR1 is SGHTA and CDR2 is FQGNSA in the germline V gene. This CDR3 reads CASSLVKGLSTEAFF. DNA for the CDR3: TGTGCCAGCAGCTTAGTAAAAGGTTTGAGCACTGAAGCTTTCTTT.

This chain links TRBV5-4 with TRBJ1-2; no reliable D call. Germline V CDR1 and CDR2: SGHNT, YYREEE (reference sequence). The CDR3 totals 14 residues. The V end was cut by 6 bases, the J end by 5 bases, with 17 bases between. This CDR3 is CASKEAGRVYGYTF. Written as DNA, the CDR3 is TGTGCCAGCAAGGAGGCGGGCAGAGTTTATGGCTACACCTTC. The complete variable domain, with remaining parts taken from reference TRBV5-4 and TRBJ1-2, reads ETGVTQSPTHLIKTRGQQVTLRCSSQSGHNTVSWYQQALGQGPQFIFQYYREEENGRGNFPPRFSGLQFPNYSSELNVNALELDDSALYLCASKEAGRVYGYTFGSGTRLTVV.

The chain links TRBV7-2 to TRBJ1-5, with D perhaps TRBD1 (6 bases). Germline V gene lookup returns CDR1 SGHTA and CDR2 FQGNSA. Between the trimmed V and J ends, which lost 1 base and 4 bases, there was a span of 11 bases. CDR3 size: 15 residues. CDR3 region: CASSLVGAPNQPQHF. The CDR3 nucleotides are TGTGCCAGCAGCTTAGTGGGGGCACCTAATCAGCCCCAGCATTTT.

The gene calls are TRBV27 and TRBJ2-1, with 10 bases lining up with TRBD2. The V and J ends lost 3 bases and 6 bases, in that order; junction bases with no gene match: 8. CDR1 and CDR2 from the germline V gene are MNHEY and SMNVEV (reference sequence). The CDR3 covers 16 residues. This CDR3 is CASSLSSGRYGNEQFF. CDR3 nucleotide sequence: TGTGCCAGCAGTTTGTCTAGCGGGAGATATGGCAATGAGCAGTTCTTC.

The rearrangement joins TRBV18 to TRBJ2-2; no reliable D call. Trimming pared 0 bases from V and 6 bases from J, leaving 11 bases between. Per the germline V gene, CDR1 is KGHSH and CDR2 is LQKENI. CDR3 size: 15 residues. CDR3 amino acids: CASSPPSLGSGELFF. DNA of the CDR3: TGTGCCAGCTCACCACCATCCCTGGGGTCCGGGGAGCTGTTTTTT.